This entry features one T cell receptor beta chain sequence. V gave up 4 bases and J gave up 6 bases; unmatched junction bases: 6. Germline CDR1 is SGHDT and CDR2 is YYEEEE. The CDR3 length is 14 residues. This record belongs to a study of blood T cell repertoires in COVID-19. Background on the study: Sources were T cells, B-cell-depleted T cells, or PBMCs; the material itself was cDNA or gDNA.

This table comes from immunoSEQ multiplex PCR, and its TCRdb copy is limited to in-frame clones, with some not included. Of some 200,000 clones listed, roughly 80% are singletons. This sequence joins TRBV5-6 and TRBJ1-2; 10 nucleotides line up with TRBD1. Sequences were obtained from peripheral blood. This TCR was sampled from a young man with active or convalescent COVID-19. The CDR3 DNA is TGTGCCAGCAGCCCGGACAGGGGGTTGAATGGCTACACCTTC. Translating it yields CASSPDRGLNGYTF.